The entry below gives a single T cell receptor (beta chain) sequence along with its context. Its antigen is unknown. Germline lookup yields CDR1 LNHNV and CDR2 YYDKDF (reference sequence). Trimming stripped 5 bases from V and 4 bases from J, with 24 bases between. The CDR3 spans 17 residues. The repertoire was sequenced with immunoSEQ multiplex PCR; TCRdb's copy has only in-frame clones and lacks some. The sample lists about 41,000 clones, 85% to 95% occurring once. The sample belongs to a study of graft-versus-host responses after intestinal transplantation. Study-level background: The study gave all recipients anti-thymocyte globulin induction, then tacrolimus and steroids for about 3 years.

General study results and limits: Levels of circulating GvH clones at their peak were associated with early post-transplant HvG declines.

The specimen was unstimulated CD8+ T cells sorted from spleen or lymph node cells, collected before transplant. The sequence came from a human donor who was the organ donor for an intestinal transplant. The chain couples TRBV15 to TRBJ2-7; D may be TRBD2 (6 bases). DNA of the CDR3: TGTGCCACCAGCGGCCAGGAGGGCCCCCGGGGTGGGTACGAGCAGTACTTC. Protein: CATSGQEGPRGGYEQYF.